Reported below is one TCR beta chain. Germline V gene data show CDR1 as LGHNA and CDR2 as YSLEER. V lost 0 bases and J lost 4; bases outside the gene matches: 4. This CDR3 is 16 amino acids long. These data belong to a study of blood T cell repertoires in COVID-19. Method: immunoSEQ multiplex PCR; TCRdb's copy keeps in-frame clones and lacks some. The repertoire holds 150,000 to 200,000 clones, more than 70% seen once, with about 4.4% in the top ten. Sequences were obtained from peripheral blood. V and J are TRBV4-3 and TRBJ2-5; TRBD2 aligns across 11 bases. The receptor was derived from a human donor in a cohort sampled during active COVID-19. CDR3 bases: TGCGCCAGCAGCCAAGATACTAGCGGGGGCAGAGAGACCCAGTACTTC. Its protein is CASSQDTSGGRETQYF.